This T cell receptor (beta chain) was sequenced in a study of blood T cells in healthy people across ages. The study's findings and limits: Among long-lived donors, naive CD4+ cells were more numerous and diversity higher than in aged donors. The study lacked donor CMV status, which possibly confounded expanded clonotype changes.

Isolated PBMCs totaled at least 7 million in each sample. Primed by a sample-barcoded 5' primer and a J-beta primer mix, a second PCR proceeded for roughly 7 to 12 cycles. Each CDR3 protein gets one entry after TCRdb re-called the 5' RACE reads with MiXCR. The data contain hundreds of thousands of distinct CDR3 sequences, about 28% of them singletons. In germline, CDR1 is SGHVS, CDR2 FNYEAQ. The CDR3 has 14 residues. V lost 5 bases, J lost 2 bases, and 12 bases lay in between. On this clonotype: Its target is not known.

The sample was also reused in another study, on T cells of mothers and their children. That source reports: Per child, 2.5 million to 3 million TCR beta CDR3 reads were obtained, against over 10 million per mother.

The receptor's source is a boy aged 2 to 10 in good health. This chain uses TRBV7-6 with TRBJ1-2; D gene unclear. Input material: blood. CDR3 sequence (DNA): TGTGCCAGCAGCGCCCTCGGGGTCAACTATGGCTACACCTTC. Its protein is CASSALGVNYGYTF.